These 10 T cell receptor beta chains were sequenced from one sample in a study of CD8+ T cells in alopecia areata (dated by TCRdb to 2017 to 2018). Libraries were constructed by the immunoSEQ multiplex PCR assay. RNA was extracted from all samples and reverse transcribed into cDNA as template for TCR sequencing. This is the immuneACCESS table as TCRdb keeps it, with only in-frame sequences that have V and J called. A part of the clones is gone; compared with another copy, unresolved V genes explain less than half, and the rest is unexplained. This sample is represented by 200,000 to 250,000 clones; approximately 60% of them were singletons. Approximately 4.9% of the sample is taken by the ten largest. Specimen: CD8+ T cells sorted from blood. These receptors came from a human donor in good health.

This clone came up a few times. The CDR3 region has the DNA TGTGCCAGCAGCGAGGAGGGCCGTGGGACCCAGTACTTC. Its translation: CASSEEGRGTQYF. This chain connects TRBV9 to TRBJ2-5, with D maybe TRBD2 (6 bases). From germline, CDR1 is SGDLS and CDR2 YYNGEE. The V gene lost 3 bases and the J gene lost 7 bases, with 13 bases spanning the gap. CDR3 length: 13 amino acids.

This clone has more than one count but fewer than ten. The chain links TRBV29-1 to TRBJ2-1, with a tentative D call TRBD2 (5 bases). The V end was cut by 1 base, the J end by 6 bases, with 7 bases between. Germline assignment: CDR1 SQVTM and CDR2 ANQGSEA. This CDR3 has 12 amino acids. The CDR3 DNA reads TGCAGCGTTGAAGCCCGGGGCAATGAGCAGTTCTTC. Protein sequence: CSVEARGNEQFF.

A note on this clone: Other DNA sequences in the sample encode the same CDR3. The CDR3 bases are TGTGCCAGCAGCCCGGGACAGGGCTCCTACGAGCAGTACTTC. The encoded protein is CASSPGQGSYEQYF. The V gene is TRBV6-5, the J gene TRBJ2-7; the match to TRBD1 covers 9 bases. V lost 6 bases to trimming and J lost 0 bases; unmatched junction nucleotides: 3. This CDR3 is 14 amino acids long. CDR1 MNHEY and CDR2 SVGAGI come from the germline V gene.

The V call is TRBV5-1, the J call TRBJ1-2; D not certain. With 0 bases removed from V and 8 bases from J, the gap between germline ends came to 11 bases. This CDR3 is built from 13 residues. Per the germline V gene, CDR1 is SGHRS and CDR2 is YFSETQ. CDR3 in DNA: TGCGCCAGCAGCTTGGCGTCCGGCTGGGGCTACACCTTC. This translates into CASSLASGWGYTF.

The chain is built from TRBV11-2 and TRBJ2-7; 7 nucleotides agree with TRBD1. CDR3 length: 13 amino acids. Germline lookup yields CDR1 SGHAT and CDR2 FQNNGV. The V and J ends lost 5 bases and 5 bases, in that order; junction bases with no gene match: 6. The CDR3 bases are TGTGCCAGCAGCCCACAGGGGCTGAACGAGCAGTACTTC. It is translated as CASSPQGLNEQYF.

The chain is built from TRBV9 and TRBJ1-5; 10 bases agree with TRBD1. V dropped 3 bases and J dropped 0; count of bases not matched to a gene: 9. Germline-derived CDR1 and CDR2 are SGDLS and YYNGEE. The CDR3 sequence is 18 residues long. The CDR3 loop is CASSGGTGELNSNQPQHF. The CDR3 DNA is TGTGCCAGCAGCGGGGGGACAGGGGAGTTGAATAGCAATCAGCCCCAGCATTTT. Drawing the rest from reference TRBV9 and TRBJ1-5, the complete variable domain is DSGVTQTPKHLITATGQRVTLRCSPRSGDLSVYWYQQSLDQGLQFLIQYYNGEERAKGNILERFSAQQFPDLHSELNLSSLELGDSALYFCASSGGTGELNSNQPQHFGDGTRLSIL.

This chain's CDR3 is CATGGGALNTGELFF. For the CDR3, the DNA is TGTGCCACCGGCGGGGGGGCCCTTAACACCGGGGAGCTGTTTTTT. The rearrangement uses TRBV7-2 and TRBJ2-2; 9 bases line up with TRBD2. Germline-derived CDR1 and CDR2 are SGHTA and FQGNSA. The CDR3 sequence is 15 residues long. Unmatched junction bases numbered 8, after V lost 10 bases and J lost 2 bases.

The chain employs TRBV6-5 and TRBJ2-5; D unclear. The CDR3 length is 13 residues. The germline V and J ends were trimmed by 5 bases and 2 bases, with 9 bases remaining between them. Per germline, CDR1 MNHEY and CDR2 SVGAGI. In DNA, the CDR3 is TGTGCCAGCAGTGTCTACCTTCAAGAGACCCAGTACTTC. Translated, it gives CASSVYLQETQYF.

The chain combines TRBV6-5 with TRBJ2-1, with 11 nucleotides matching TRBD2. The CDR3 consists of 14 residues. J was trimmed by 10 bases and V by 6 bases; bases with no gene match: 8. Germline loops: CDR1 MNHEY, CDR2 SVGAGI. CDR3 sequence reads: CASSLLAGAGEQFF. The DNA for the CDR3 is TGTGCCAGCAGCCTACTAGCGGGGGCCGGGGAGCAGTTCTTC.

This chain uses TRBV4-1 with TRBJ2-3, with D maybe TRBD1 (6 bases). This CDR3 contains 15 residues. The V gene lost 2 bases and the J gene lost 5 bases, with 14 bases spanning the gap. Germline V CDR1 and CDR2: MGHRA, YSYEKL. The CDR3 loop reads CASSQPGTIVDTQYF. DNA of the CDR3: TGCGCCAGCAGCCAACCTGGGACAATTGTAGATACGCAGTATTTT.